This TCR beta chain stems from a study of spatial heterogeneity in lung cancer. One entry per CDR3 protein results from TCRdb running MiXCR on the 5' RACE reads. The sample has around 100,000 distinct CDR3 sequences, approximately 4% seen once. This clonotype occurred a few times. The target antigen is unknown. This CDR3 has 16 amino acids. Germline-derived CDR1 and CDR2 are SGHDN and FVKESK. J was trimmed by 4 bases and V by 2 bases; bases with no gene match: 5. The time point: sample taken at primary tumor resection. Study-level results: Expanded alpha and beta TCR counts within tumors tracked tumor mutation counts.

The sequence was obtained from a male donor with early-stage non-small cell lung cancer. The rearrangement joins TRBV14 to TRBJ2-1; 10 bases align to TRBD2. The sequenced sample was lung tumor tissue, obtained at surgery. The CDR3 bases are TGTGCCAGCAGCCAAAGCGGGAGGGCCTCGTACAATGAGCAGTTCTTC. Translated: CASSQSGRASYNEQFF.